Shown below are 28 T cell receptor beta chains from a single sample sequenced in a study of blood T cell repertoires in COVID-19. Some clones are missing from TCRdb's copy, which holds only in-frame ones; the method was immunoSEQ multiplex PCR. The sample records about 160,000 clones, just under 90% being singletons. Sample: peripheral blood. These receptors came from a woman in her 70s with COVID-19, enrolled during active disease.

The genes are TRBV19 and TRBJ2-1; D might be TRBD2 (7 bases). V dropped 7 bases and J dropped 3 bases, with 16 bases sitting between them. The CDR3 loop spans 15 amino acids. CDR1 is LNHDA and CDR2 is SQIVND in the germline V gene (reference sequence). CDR3 DNA: TGTGCCAGTACCCGCGGGGGCTCCCTCTACAATGAGCAGTTCTTC. It encodes CASTRGGSLYNEQFF.

The CDR3 region is CASSLGGSGANVLTF. The CDR3, as DNA: TGCGCCAGCAGCTTGGGCGGGTCTGGGGCCAACGTCCTGACTTTC. This chain uses TRBV5-1 with TRBJ2-6, with D possibly matching TRBD2 (5 bases). Germline V CDR1 and CDR2: SGHRS, YFSETQ. The CDR3 totals 15 residues. Between the trimmed V and J ends, which lost 0 bases and 1 base, there was a span of 5 bases.

The V and J genes are TRBV5-4 and TRBJ2-6, with 8 nucleotides matching TRBD1. The germline gives CDR1 SGHNT, CDR2 YYREEE (reference sequence). This CDR3 region has 18 residues. J was trimmed by 0 bases and V by 0 bases; bases with no gene match: 5. Here the CDR3 DNA reads TGTGCCAGCAGCTTGGATCCAGGGGGCTTCTCTGGGGCCAACGTCCTGACTTTC. It yields the protein CASSLDPGGFSGANVLTF.

The V and J genes are TRBV6-6 and TRBJ1-2; D is unresolved. Germline V gives CDR1 MNHNY, CDR2 SVGAGI (reference sequence). The CDR3 loop spans 13 amino acids. V dropped 7 bases and J dropped 8 bases, with 17 bases sitting between them. The CDR3 DNA is TGTGCCAGCACCCCCCTCGGGGTGTCCGGCTACACCTTC. Its protein is CASTPLGVSGYTF.

This chain links TRBV5-1 with TRBJ2-3; D ambiguous. The V gene lost 1 base and the J gene lost 2 bases, with 8 bases spanning the gap. This CDR3 spans 14 amino acids. Germline lookup yields CDR1 SGHRS and CDR2 YFSETQ. CDR3 coding DNA: TGCGCCAGCAGCTTGCTAGGCCCCACAGATACGCAGTATTTT. Translation: CASSLLGPTDTQYF.

The J gene is TRBJ2-5, the V gene TRBV7-7, with 7 bases identical to TRBD1. Germline V gene data show CDR1 as SSHAT and CDR2 as FNYEAQ (reference sequence). The CDR3 loop spans 15 amino acids. After removal of 4 bases from V and 5 bases from J, the junction contained 10 bases not matched to a gene. The CDR3 nucleotides read TGTGCCAGCAGCTCCACGGGACAGAGTTCGGAGACCCAGTACTTC. Protein: CASSSTGQSSETQYF.

V gene TRBV7-2 combines with J gene TRBJ2-2, with D perhaps matching TRBD1 (6 bases). The CDR3 is 16 amino acids. Per the germline V gene, CDR1 is SGHTA and CDR2 is FQGNSA. With 5 bases removed from V and 5 bases from J, the gap between germline ends came to 18 bases. In DNA, the CDR3 is TGTGCCAGCAGCCCCGGGACCAGGGGTTGGACCGGGGAGCTGTTTTTT. It encodes CASSPGTRGWTGELFF.

This chain joins TRBV9 and TRBJ1-6, with D tentatively TRBD1 (5 bases). Trimming shortened V by 0 bases and J by 1 base, and 11 bases separated the two germline ends. Germline CDR1 reads SGDLS; CDR2 reads YYNGEE. The CDR3 is made up of 17 amino acids. The DNA of the CDR3 is TGTGCCAGCAGCGTAGCTGCCGGGGGATCCTATAATTCACCCCTCCACTTT. Its protein product is CASSVAAGGSYNSPLHF.

The gene calls are TRBV25-1 and TRBJ1-1, with unresolved D. V dropped 5 bases and J dropped 5 bases, with 6 bases sitting between them. Germline-derived CDR1 and CDR2 are MGHDK and SYGVNS. This CDR3 is 11 amino acids long. This chain's CDR3 is CASSRGTEAFF. CDR3 nucleotide sequence: TGTGCCAGCAGTCGAGGGACTGAAGCTTTCTTT.

The rearrangement links TRBV2 to TRBJ1-6; D gene ambiguous. The CDR3 covers 15 residues. Trimming removed 8 bases at V and 8 bases at J, with 19 bases between. Germline CDR1 and CDR2: SNHLY and FYNNEI. The CDR3 region has the DNA TGTGCCAGCCGACGCTCCTTCGGGGTTTATTCACCCCTCCACTTT. This encodes CASRRSFGVYSPLHF.

CDR3 residues: CASSLGLNTGELFF. The CDR3, as DNA: TGTGCCAGCAGCTTGGGGCTCAACACCGGGGAGCTGTTTTTT. The V call is TRBV7-7, the J call TRBJ2-2, with D possibly being TRBD1 (5 bases). The germline V gene has CDR1 SSHAT and CDR2 FNYEAQ (reference sequence). The V gene lost 3 bases and the J gene lost 2 bases, with 7 bases spanning the gap. The CDR3 contains 14 residues.

The chain combines TRBV28 with TRBJ1-2, with D tentatively TRBD1 (5 bases). The V end was cut by 5 bases, the J end by 8 bases, with 24 bases between. Germline V lookup: CDR1 MDHEN, CDR2 SYDVKM. The CDR3 covers 16 residues. DNA for the CDR3: TGTGCCAGCAGTCCAAACGCAGGCGGGGGGTGGCGGGGCTACACCTTC. Its protein is CASSPNAGGGWRGYTF.

CDR3 region: CASSSTGITEAFF. The CDR3 region has the DNA TGTGCCAGCAGCTCCACAGGGATTACTGAAGCTTTCTTT. This rearrangement joins TRBV7-9 to TRBJ1-1; D possibly corresponds to TRBD1 (6 bases). Deletions cut 4 bases from V and 5 bases from J, with 11 bases between. Germline V CDR1 and CDR2: SEHNR, FQNEAQ (reference sequence). The CDR3 has 13 residues.

This clone was detected only once. V gene TRBV4-1 combines with J gene TRBJ2-3; tentatively, D is TRBD2 (5 bases). The CDR3 is made up of 18 amino acids. Germline V gene data show CDR1 as MGHRA and CDR2 as YSYEKL. V was shortened by 1 base and J by 1 base, with 18 bases between the two germline ends. CDR3 bases: TGCGCCAGCAGCCAAGCTCCTCCTGGAGGCCTGGGCACAGATACGCAGTATTTT. It codes for CASSQAPPGGLGTDTQYF.

This clone was counted only a few times. The chain links TRBV4-2 to TRBJ2-3; perhaps TRBD2 as D (6 bases). CDR3 size: 16 residues. The germline V gene has CDR1 LGHNA and CDR2 YNFKEQ. With 1 base removed from V and 1 base from J, the gap between germline ends came to 12 bases. The CDR3 protein is CASSQVGGAGTDTQYF. CDR3 bases: TGTGCCAGCAGCCAAGTCGGAGGGGCGGGCACAGATACGCAGTATTTT.

This clone was seen a single time. V and J are TRBV6-5 and TRBJ1-2; a possible D gene is TRBD1 (6 bases). Per germline, CDR1 MNHEY and CDR2 SVGAGI. The CDR3 is made up of 13 amino acids. The ends were cut back, 5 bases at V and 8 bases at J, with 15 bases in the middle. The CDR3 loop reads CASSQGYRRGYTF. The DNA of the CDR3 is TGTGCCAGCAGTCAGGGGTATCGTAGGGGCTACACCTTC.

This chain connects TRBV24-1 to TRBJ1-2, with a possible D match to TRBD1 (5 bases). CDR3 length: 14 amino acids. CDR1 and CDR2 (germline): KGHDR, SFDVKD. Trimming removed 6 bases from V and 0 bases from J, with 10 bases in between. The CDR3 coding sequence is TGTGCCACCAGTAAAACAGGCCCTAACTATGGCTACACCTTC. Translated, it gives CATSKTGPNYGYTF.

The chain is built from TRBV12-3 or TRBV12-4 and TRBJ1-2, with D unresolved. The CDR3 is 13 residues long. Trimming stripped 0 bases from V and 4 bases from J, with 6 bases between. CDR3 sequence reads: CASSLAGAYGYTF. The DNA of the CDR3 is TGTGCCAGCAGTTTAGCAGGAGCCTATGGCTACACCTTC.

The chain uses TRBV10-2 and TRBJ1-3; D remains unclear. The CDR3 spans 19 residues. V lost 3 bases to trimming and J lost 0 bases, with 21 bases between them. Germline CDR1 WSHSY, CDR2 SAAADI. DNA of the CDR3: TGCGCCAGCAGTGAATCATTTGTACGACACTCCGGCTCTGGAAACACCATATATTTT. It encodes CASSESFVRHSGSGNTIYF.

The chain recombines TRBV28 with TRBJ2-7; D is perhaps TRBD1 (6 bases). Trimming cost V 2 bases and J 0 bases, with 11 bases left between them. Germline V gives CDR1 MDHEN, CDR2 SYDVKM. This CDR3 spans 15 amino acids. As DNA, the CDR3 is TGTGCCAGCAGTTTACTTGGGACAAGCTCCTACGAGCAGTACTTC. Translating gives CASSLLGTSSYEQYF.

The chain uses TRBV19 and TRBJ2-6; no clear D gene. V was cut by 6 bases and J by 2 bases, with 11 bases left in between. The CDR3 extends over 15 amino acids. Germline values: CDR1 LNHDA, CDR2 SQIVND (reference sequence). CDR3 sequence (DNA): TGTGCCAGTAGCTCGGGTACTACTGGGGCCAACGTCCTGACTTTC. It translates to CASSSGTTGANVLTF.

The V and J genes are TRBV19 and TRBJ1-5; D is unresolved. This CDR3 contains 15 residues. From germline, CDR1 is LNHDA and CDR2 SQIVND (reference sequence). The V and J ends lost 4 bases and 0 bases respectively, with 10 bases between them. The DNA for the CDR3 is TGTGCCAGTAGTACCCACAGAGATAGCAATCAGCCCCAGCATTTT. Translating gives CASSTHRDSNQPQHF.

The rearrangement links TRBV2 to TRBJ1-5; 9 nucleotides line up with TRBD1. Looked up from germline, CDR1 is SNHLY and CDR2 is FYNNEI. The CDR3 sequence is 15 residues long. Unmatched junction bases numbered 5, after V lost 3 bases and J lost 5 bases. The CDR3 here is CASSDGDRDDQPQHF. CDR3 nucleotide sequence: TGTGCCAGCAGTGACGGGGACAGGGATGATCAGCCCCAGCATTTT.

The rearrangement uses TRBV6-5 and TRBJ2-5, with D tentatively TRBD1 (5 bases). CDR1 MNHEY and CDR2 SVGAGI come from the germline V gene. Trimming shortened V by 5 bases and J by 3 bases, and 10 bases separated the two germline ends. CDR3 length: 13 amino acids. The CDR3 region is CASSPGWEETQYF. CDR3 nucleotide sequence: TGTGCCAGCAGTCCAGGGTGGGAAGAGACCCAGTACTTC.

This chain uses TRBV18 with TRBJ1-5, with D unclear. CDR1 and CDR2 from the germline V gene are KGHSH and LQKENI. This CDR3 region has 14 residues. The V and J ends lost 1 base and 6 bases respectively, with 10 bases between them. The DNA of the CDR3 is TGTGCCAGCTCACCACTGGCAGGATCTCAGCCCCAGCATTTT. Translated: CASSPLAGSQPQHF.

This chain links TRBV20-1 with TRBJ1-5; D remains unclear. The CDR3 runs to 11 residues. The V gene's germline CDR1 is DFQATT and CDR2 SNEGSKA (reference sequence). With 3 bases removed from V and 8 bases from J, the gap between germline ends came to 8 bases. DNA for the CDR3: TGCAGTGCTAGTACGCGGGAGCCCCAGCATTTT. As protein: CSASTREPQHF.

The chain carries TRBV5-4 and TRBJ2-7; 11 nucleotides line up with TRBD2. Germline CDR1 SGHNT, CDR2 YYREEE (reference sequence). With V trimmed by 4 bases and J by 2 bases, 5 bases remained unmatched. This CDR3 is 15 amino acids long. The CDR3 coding sequence is TGTGCCAGCAGCCAGACTAGCGGGGCTACCTACGAGCAGTACTTC. Its translation is CASSQTSGATYEQYF.

The rearrangement joins TRBV9 to TRBJ2-3, with TRBD2 matching over 9 bases. The length of the CDR3 is 16 residues. CDR1 is SGDLS, CDR2 YYNGEE, per germline. The V segment lost 4 bases and the J segment 6 bases; nucleotides outside the gene matches: 12. Written as DNA, the CDR3 is TGTGCCAGCAGCAGTGCGGCGGGGGGGCTTAAGGATACGCAGTATTTT. Its protein product is CASSSAAGGLKDTQYF. The variable domain in full, completed from reference TRBV9 and TRBJ2-3, reads DSGVTQTPKHLITATGQRVTLRCSPRSGDLSVYWYQQSLDQGLQFLIQYYNGEERAKGNILERFSAQQFPDLHSELNLSSLELGDSALYFCASSSAAGGLKDTQYFGPGTRLTVL.